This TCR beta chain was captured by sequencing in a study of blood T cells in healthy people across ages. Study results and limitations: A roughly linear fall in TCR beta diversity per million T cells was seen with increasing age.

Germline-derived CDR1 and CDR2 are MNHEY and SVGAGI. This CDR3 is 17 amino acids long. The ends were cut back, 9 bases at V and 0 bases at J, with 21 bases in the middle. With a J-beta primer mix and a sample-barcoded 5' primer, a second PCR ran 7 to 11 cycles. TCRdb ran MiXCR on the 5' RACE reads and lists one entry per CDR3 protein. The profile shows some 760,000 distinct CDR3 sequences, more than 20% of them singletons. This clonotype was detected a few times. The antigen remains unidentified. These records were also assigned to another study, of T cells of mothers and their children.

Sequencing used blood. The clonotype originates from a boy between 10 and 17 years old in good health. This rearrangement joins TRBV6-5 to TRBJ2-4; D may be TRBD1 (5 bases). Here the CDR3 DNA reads TGTGCCAGGGCCCCCCCCGACAGTCAACTAGCCAAAAACATTCAGTACTTC. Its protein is CARAPPDSQLAKNIQYF.